The 3 T cell receptor beta chains below come from one sample, sequenced in a study of T cell responses to AZD1222 COVID-19 vaccine. Generated by immunoSEQ multiplex PCR, the TCRdb table keeps only in-frame clones and is missing some. The sample gives 150,000 or so clones, around 90% of which show up once; over 1.1% is in the top ten. The starting material was peripheral blood, obtained on day 0 of AZD1222 vaccination. These receptors originate from an adult in good health.

CDR3 in amino acids: CASSVGIVPYGYTF. The CDR3 nucleotides read TGTGCCAGCAGCGTAGGTATAGTTCCTTATGGCTACACCTTC. J is TRBJ1-2 and V is TRBV9, with D uncertain. The CDR3 contains 14 residues. V gave up 0 bases and J gave up 5 bases, with 11 bases separating them. CDR1 and CDR2 (germline): SGDLS, YYNGEE.

The chain combines TRBV11-2 with TRBJ2-1; D unclear. V was shortened by 3 bases and J by 10 bases, with 22 bases between the two germline ends. The CDR3 totals 16 residues. CDR1 and CDR2 (germline): SGHAT, FQNNGV. DNA of the CDR3: TGTGCCAGCAGCTTGAGCCAAATTTCGTTAGGCGCGGAGCAGTTCTTC. This translates into CASSLSQISLGAEQFF.

A word on this clone: The junction and the germline gene differ at one end; a read error may be behind it. Written as DNA, the CDR3 is TGTGCCAGCAGCCACCAGGGGGTAACTATCTTC. This codes for CASSHQGVTIF. V is TRBV6-2 or TRBV6-3 and J is TRBJ2-1; TRBD1 aligns across 7 bases. Germline lookup yields CDR1 MNHEY and CDR2 SVGEGT. The CDR3 is made up of 11 amino acids.